The 14 T cell receptor beta chains reported below all come from one sample, sequenced in a study of kidney transplant recipient with SARS-CoV-2 infection (dated by TCRdb to about 2021). What the time point label conveys for this sample: pre-pandemic baseline sample and day 111 after first positive SARS-CoV-2 test. The reads were generated on an Illumina MiSeq. TCRdb reran the public reads through fastp at Q25 and MiXCR, keeping productive beta chains. Here each entry gathers all rows of one CDR3 protein and keeps the most common genes and DNA. This sample comprises 200,000 to 250,000 distinct CDR3 sequences, around 28% of them detected only once. The top ten clones comprise less than 8.5% of the sample. The sample was a blood sample, taken at baseline and around day 110 from a kidney transplant recipient. These receptor sequences come from a young adult male patient who had COVID-19 and was a kidney transplant recipient. It is possible that, after a transplant, some T cells come from the graft donor.

On this clonotype itself: A much larger clone differs from this one at a single base, so this may be a read error. The V and J genes are TRBV7-3 and TRBJ2-1; D is unresolved. Looked up from germline, CDR1 is SGHTA and CDR2 is FQGTGA. This CDR3 spans 14 amino acids. CDR3 in amino acids: CASGLSAAYNEQFF. In DNA, the CDR3 is TGTGCCAGCGGCTTAAGCGCAGCTTACAATGAGCAGTTCTTC.

As regards this clonotype: A much larger clone sits a single nucleotide away, making a read error possible. The chain combines TRBV20-1 with TRBJ2-7; a weak D match, TRBD1 (6 bases). From germline, CDR1 is DFQATT and CDR2 SNEGSKA (reference sequence). The CDR3 totals 14 residues. This CDR3 is CSAITTGPSYEQCF. The DNA for the CDR3 is TGCAGTGCAATTACGACAGGACCCTCCTACGAGCAGTGCTTC.

This clonotype was detected many times. This rearrangement joins TRBV3-1 to TRBJ1-2; D gene ambiguous. CDR1 is LGHDT, CDR2 YNNKEL, per germline (reference sequence). Trimming took off 5 bases at V and 4 bases at J, with 23 bases between the two ends. This CDR3 comprises 17 residues. CDR3 in amino acids: CASSYNSTLRKTYGYTF. The CDR3 nucleotides read TGTGCCAGCAGCTATAACTCCACCCTTCGAAAGACCTATGGCTACACCTTC.

This clonotype has just a few counts. The genes are TRBV5-3 and TRBJ1-2; unclear D gene. TRBV5-3 is reported as an ORF; its role is uncertain. Trimming cost V 7 bases and J 4 bases, with 23 bases left between them. The CDR3 contains 16 residues. CDR3: CARDGRVVRKTYGYTF. The CDR3 region has the DNA TGTGCCAGAGACGGGAGAGTGGTGAGAAAGACCTATGGCTACACCTTC.

The J gene is TRBJ2-3, the V gene TRBV2, with 7 bases lining up with TRBD1. The CDR3 has 12 residues. With 6 bases clipped from V and 10 bases from J, the junction kept 7 bases outside the gene matches. Germline CDR1 reads SNHLY; CDR2 reads FYNNEI. The DNA for the CDR3 is TGTGCCAGCAGGGACCCAGGGGGATCGCAGTATTTT. Amino acid sequence: CASRDPGGSQYF.

This clonotype appeared many times. This sequence joins TRBV9 and TRBJ1-3; unclear D gene. Germline values: CDR1 SGDLS, CDR2 YYNGEE. Trimming stripped 4 bases from V and 3 bases from J, with 11 bases between. The CDR3 runs 14 residues. CDR3 region: CASSPPAGGNTIYF. In DNA form, the CDR3 reads TGTGCCAGCAGCCCTCCCGCGGGTGGAAACACCATATATTTT.

The chain has TRBV8-2 and TRBJ1-2. TRBV8-2 is an annotated pseudogene. The CDR3 extends over 16 amino acids. The DNA of the CDR3 is TGTAGCAGTAAGAGGCGTGATAGCCGAAAGACCTATGGCTACACCTTC. Translated: CSSKRRDSRKTYGYTF.

This chain uses TRBV20-1 with TRBJ1-1, with D perhaps matching TRBD1 (6 bases). Trimming stripped 1 base from V and 0 bases from J, with 18 bases between. The V gene's germline CDR1 is DFQATT and CDR2 SNEGSKA (reference sequence). The CDR3 runs 17 residues. CDR3 sequence reads: CSARVLRPGGLNTEAFF. CDR3 DNA: TGCAGTGCTAGAGTGTTAAGGCCGGGGGGCCTGAACACTGAAGCTTTCTTT.

This clonotype was seen ten or more times. The V and J genes are TRBV5-6 and TRBJ2-7; 12 positions match TRBD2. The V and J ends lost 3 bases and 2 bases, in that order; junction bases with no gene match: 6. The length of the CDR3 is 16 residues. Looked up from germline, CDR1 is SGHDT and CDR2 is YYEEEE. The CDR3 bases are TGTGCCAGCAGCTCTCTGACTAGCGGGAGAACCTACGAGCAGTACTTC. Translating gives CASSSLTSGRTYEQYF.

Note on this clonotype: A much larger clone sits a single nucleotide away, making a read error possible. This chain joins TRBV5-6 and TRBJ1-2, with unresolved D. The CDR3 spans 16 residues. Germline V gene data show CDR1 as SGHDT and CDR2 as YYEEEE. CDR3 protein: CASRRHNSRKTYGYAF. For the CDR3, the DNA is TGTGCCAGCAGACGTCACAATAGTCGAAAGACCTATGGCTACGCCTTC.

This clonotype was observed many times. The J gene is TRBJ1-1, the V gene TRBV6-5, with TRBD1 as a possible D gene (5 bases). The ends were cut back, 6 bases at V and 0 bases at J, with 8 bases in the middle. CDR1 is MNHEY, CDR2 SVGAGI, per germline. This CDR3 region has 13 residues. The CDR3 loop reads CASRGRVNTEAFF. For the CDR3, the DNA is TGTGCCAGCAGGGGACGGGTGAACACTGAAGCTTTCTTT.

The chain couples TRBV3-1 to TRBJ2-3, with a possible D match to TRBD2 (5 bases). The closer fit of TRBJ2-5 to the DNA end suggests the J call may be wrong. This CDR3 is built from 17 residues. Germline V CDR1 and CDR2: LGHDT, YNNKEL (reference sequence). The CDR3 is CASSRTVPISFSGTQYF. CDR3 nucleotides: TGTGCCAGCAGCCGGACTGTTCCCATTTCTTTCTCTGGGACCCAGTACTTC.

Note on this clonotype: One end of the junction fails to match germline, which may point to a read error. This chain joins TRBV6-8 and TRBJ1-2; D is undetermined. The germline V gene has CDR1 MNHGY and CDR2 SAAAGT. The CDR3 spans 17 residues. The CDR3 region is CASSGPRRSRKTYDYTF. The CDR3 DNA reads as TGTGCCAGCAGTGGTCCGCGACGCTCTAGAAAGACCTATGACTACACCTTC.

Comments on this clonotype: A much larger clone lies one base from this, so it may be a read error. The chain combines TRBV12-3 or TRBV12-4 with TRBJ1-4, with D possibly TRBD1 on 6 matching bases. This CDR3 has 14 amino acids. The CDR3 loop reads CANSLSGEREKLFF. DNA of the CDR3: TGTGCCAACAGTTTATCAGGGGAGCGCGAAAAACTGTTTTTT.